This record covers a single T cell receptor (beta chain). No cognate antigen has been identified for it. No much larger clone is present one base from it, and per-base qualities are unavailable. The sample belongs to a study of T cell responses to AZD1222 COVID-19 vaccine (dated by TCRdb to the early 2020s). Concerning the study at large: TCR sequencing covered more than 230 trial participants: around 210 given two doses of AZD1222 and 26 given two doses of MenACWY control vaccine. Enrollment into the trials was organized by age into subgroups of 18-55, 56-69 and 70-plus years, and those subgroups contained roughly 140, 27 and 60 TCR-sequenced participants, respectively. What the research found in general, with its limitations: In the small 56-69-year group, the increase in depth fell short of significance, most likely because of low power. After two AZD1222 doses, both the breadth and the depth of spike-specific TCRs were significantly higher than at day 0 and than in MenACWY recipients. Only five to seven AZD1222 recipients were SARS-CoV-2 seropositive at baseline, limiting conclusions about previously exposed vaccinees. Because no day 14 peak-response samples were available, the repertoires could be characterized only after the peak T cell response. Reportedly, almost half of the unique spike-specific TCRs recognized epitopes lying outside the regions that are mutated in the B.1.351 and B.1.1.7 variants. Most participants were white British and females outnumbered males, and the authors suggested that clonal diversity may have been underestimated. The whole spike protein was spanned by vaccine-associated CD4 TCRs, and dominant responses were seen in regions 160-218 and 743-854.

The CDR3 regions of human TCRbeta chains were analyzed by immunosequencing. As for the authors' bioinformatics: TCRs in the repertoires were compared against a reference library of SARS-CoV-2-specific TCRs that had been generated with the MIRA antigen-specificity platform. Breadth was defined as the fraction of unique TCRs that were SARS-CoV-2-associated, and depth was defined as the fraction of total T cells that were SARS-CoV-2-associated. Using the MIRA data, each spike-specific TCR was mapped to the spike region that the TCR reacts to and placed in a CD4 or CD8 class. Log10-transformed breadth and depth values were compared by one-way ANOVA with Sidak's multiple comparisons tests. The immuneACCESS repertoire file appears here via TCRdb, limited to in-frame rearrangements. These files lack a portion of the clones; in checked studies, under half of the deficit traces to unresolved V genes, and the cause of the others is not known. V and J calls and clone size are given by that table; D and trimming were obtained from the DNA. In all, the sample holds fewer than 90,000 clones, and around nine tenths of those were seen once. In total, the top ten clones hold 9.5% to 13% of the sample.

The label giving this sample's time point can be read as: about 28 days (+/-7) after the second vaccine dose. AZD1222 recipients with second doses at about 4 weeks or about 12 weeks were pooled, because spike-specific TCR depth and breadth did not differ between schedules. Vaccinee samples were obtained from the UK trials COV001 and COV002, which included a single-blind randomized controlled phase 2/3 trial of AZD1222 (ChAdOx1 nCoV-19) in healthy adults. Trial participant PBMC samples were collected at day 0 and day 28 after the second dose for TCRbeta chain sequencing. V drops 0 bases and J drops 5 bases, leaving 13 bases in between. CDR1 and CDR2 are drawn from the germline V gene (reference sequence): LGHDT, YNNKEL. The CDR3 numbers 15 residues from cysteine through phenylalanine. Of all the DNA, just the CDR3 is kept, 45 bases in frame from base 1.

The receptor was isolated from an adult who received the AZD1222 COVID-19 vaccine. The chain employs TRBV3-1 (or the pseudogene TRBV3-2) and TRBJ1-1, with a tentative D gene TRBD1 over 6 matching bases. The specimen was peripheral blood, collected 28 days after the second AZD1222 dose. The nucleotides are TGTGCCAGCAGCCAAGAATGGGGGCGTTGGACTGAAGCTTTCTTT. Its protein reads: CASSQEWGRWTEAFF.